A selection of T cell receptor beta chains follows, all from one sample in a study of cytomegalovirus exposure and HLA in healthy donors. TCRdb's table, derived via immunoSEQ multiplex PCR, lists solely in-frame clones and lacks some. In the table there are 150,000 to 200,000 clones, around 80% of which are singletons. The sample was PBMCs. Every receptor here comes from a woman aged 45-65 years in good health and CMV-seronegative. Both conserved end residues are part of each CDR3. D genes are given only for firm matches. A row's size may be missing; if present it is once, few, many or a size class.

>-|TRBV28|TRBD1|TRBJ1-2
TGTGCCAGCAGAGGGACAGGGCCAAGGGGCTACACCTTC
CASRGTGPRGYTF
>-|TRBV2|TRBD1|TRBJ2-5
TGTGCCAGCAGTACTACAGGGGGCCGGGAGACCCAGTACTTC
CASSTTGGRETQYF
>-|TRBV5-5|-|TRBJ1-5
TGTGCCAGCAGCTCCGCCGGAACAGGCAATCAGCCCCAGCATTTT
CASSSAGTGNQPQHF
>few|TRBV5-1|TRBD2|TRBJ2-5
TGCGCCAGCAGCCGGGACTATTTTCAAGAGACCCAGTACTTC
CASSRDYFQETQYF
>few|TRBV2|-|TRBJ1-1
TGTGCCAGCAGTGAGAGTCGGTGGAACACTGAAGCTTTCTTT
CASSESRWNTEAFF
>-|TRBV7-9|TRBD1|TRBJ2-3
TGTGCCAGCAGCGACACAGGGGGCCCCACAGATACGCAGTATTTT
CASSDTGGPTDTQYF
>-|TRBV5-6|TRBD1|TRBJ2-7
TGTGCCAGCAGCTTCGTGGACAGGGGTGGGGAGCAGTACTTC
CASSFVDRGGEQYF
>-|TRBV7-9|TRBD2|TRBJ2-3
TGTGCCAGCAGACGGGAGGGCGGAAGTACAGATACGCAGTATTTT
CASRREGGSTDTQYF
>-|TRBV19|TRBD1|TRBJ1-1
TGTGCCAGTCGGGACAGGGGGCGGGTGGGTGAAGCTTTCTTT
CASRDRGRVGEAFF
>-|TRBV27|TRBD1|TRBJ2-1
TGTGCCAGCAGGGACAGGGGAATGGACAATGAGCAGTTCTTC
CASRDRGMDNEQFF
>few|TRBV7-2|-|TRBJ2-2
TGTGCCAGCAGCTTAGTCGGCGGGAACACCGGGGAGCTGTTTTTT
CASSLVGGNTGELFF
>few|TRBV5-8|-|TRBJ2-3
TGTGCCAGCAGCTTGTTCGGGAGTGCAGATACGCAGTATTTT
CASSLFGSADTQYF
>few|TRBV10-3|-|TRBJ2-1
TGTGCCATCAGTGAGTCCCCGGTAGAGCAGTTCTTC
CAISESPVEQFF
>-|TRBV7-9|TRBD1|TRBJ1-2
TGTTCCAGCAGGGGGGACAGAGGGATTTTTAACTATGGCTACACCTTC
CSSRGDRGIFNYGYTF
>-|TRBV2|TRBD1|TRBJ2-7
TGTGCCAGCAGTTTCACTCCGGGACAGGGGGCCGAGCAGTACTTC
CASSFTPGQGAEQYF
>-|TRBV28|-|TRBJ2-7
TGTGCCAGTAAAATTGACTCAAGCCACGAGCAGTACTTC
CASKIDSSHEQYF
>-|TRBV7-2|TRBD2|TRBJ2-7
TGTGCCAGCAGCTCAGACGGGGGGGGAGGCTACGAGCAGTACTTC
CASSSDGGGGYEQYF
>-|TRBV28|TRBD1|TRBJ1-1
TGTGCCAGCAGTTCTCCGGGACAGGGGGCCCGAGGAGCTTTCTTT
CASSSPGQGARGAFF
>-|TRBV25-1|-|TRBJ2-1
TGTGCCAGCAGTGTTCAGGCCAATGAGCAGTTCTTC
CASSVQANEQFF
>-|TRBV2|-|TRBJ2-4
TGTGCCAGCAGTGAAAGGGGGGGTCGGGCCAAAAACATTCAGTACTTC
CASSERGGRAKNIQYF
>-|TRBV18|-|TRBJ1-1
TGTGCCAGCTCACCACCGACGGCGGGGACTGAAGCTTTCTTT
CASSPPTAGTEAFF
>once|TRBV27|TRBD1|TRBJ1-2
TGTGCCAGCTGGGACAGGCTTAACTATGGCTACACCTTC
CASWDRLNYGYTF
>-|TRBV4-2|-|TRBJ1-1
TGTGCCAGCAGCCAAGGTTTAGGGGACTTTGAAGCTTTCTTT
CASSQGLGDFEAFF
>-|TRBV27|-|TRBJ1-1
TGTGCCAGCAGGTCCCCACAGGGCGGAGCGAACACTGAAGCTTTCTTT
CASRSPQGGANTEAFF
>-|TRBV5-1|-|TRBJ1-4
TGCGCCAGCAGCTTGTTTGGACTGAATAATGAAAAACTGTTTTTT
CASSLFGLNNEKLFF
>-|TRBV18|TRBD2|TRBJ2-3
TGTGCCAGCTCACCTCCGGGACTAGCGGTCGCTAGCACAGATACGCAGTATTTT
CASSPPGLAVASTDTQYF
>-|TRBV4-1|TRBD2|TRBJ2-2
TGCGCCAGCAGCCAAGAAAATCTAGCGGGGGACACCGGGGAGCTGTTTTTT
CASSQENLAGDTGELFF
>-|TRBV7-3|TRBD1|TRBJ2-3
TGTGCCAGCAGCGCCGGACAGGGCCCAGATACGCAGTATTTT
CASSAGQGPDTQYF
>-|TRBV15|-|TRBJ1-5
TGTGCCACCAGCAGAGACCCGGGAGGGGGACAGCCCCAGCATTTT
CATSRDPGGGQPQHF
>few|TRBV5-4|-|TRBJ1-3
TGTGCCAGCAGCCGCGACCGACAGTTCTCAATTCCCATATATTTT
CASSRDRQFSIPIYF
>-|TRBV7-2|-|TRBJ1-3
TGTGCCAGCAGCTTAGACAGCTCCTACTCTGGAAACACCATATATTTT
CASSLDSSYSGNTIYF
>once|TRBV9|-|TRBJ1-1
TGTGCCAGCAGCGTAGGCTCGGGCAAGGGGACTGAAGCTTTCTTT
CASSVGSGKGTEAFF
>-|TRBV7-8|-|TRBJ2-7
TGTGCCAGCAGCCCGGGTCATACGTCCTACGAGCAGTACTTC
CASSPGHTSYEQYF
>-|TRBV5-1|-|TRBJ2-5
TGCGCCAGCAGCTTACGGTTTCCGGAGACCCAGTACTTC
CASSLRFPETQYF
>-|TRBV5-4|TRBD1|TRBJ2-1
TGTGCCAGCAGCTTGGAGGGTGTCAGGGGGCGGAATGAGCAGTTCTTC
CASSLEGVRGRNEQFF
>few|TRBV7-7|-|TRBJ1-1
TGTGCTAGCAGCTTAGCAGGGGACACTGAAGCTTTCTTT
CASSLAGDTEAFF
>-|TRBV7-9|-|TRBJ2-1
TGTTCCAGCAGCTCCCCCCCTGATGAGCAGTTCTTC
CSSSSPPDEQFF
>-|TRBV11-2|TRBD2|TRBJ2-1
TGTGCCAGCAGCTTAGATCAGGCAGCGGGAGCTTGGAATGAGCAGTTCTTC
CASSLDQAAGAWNEQFF